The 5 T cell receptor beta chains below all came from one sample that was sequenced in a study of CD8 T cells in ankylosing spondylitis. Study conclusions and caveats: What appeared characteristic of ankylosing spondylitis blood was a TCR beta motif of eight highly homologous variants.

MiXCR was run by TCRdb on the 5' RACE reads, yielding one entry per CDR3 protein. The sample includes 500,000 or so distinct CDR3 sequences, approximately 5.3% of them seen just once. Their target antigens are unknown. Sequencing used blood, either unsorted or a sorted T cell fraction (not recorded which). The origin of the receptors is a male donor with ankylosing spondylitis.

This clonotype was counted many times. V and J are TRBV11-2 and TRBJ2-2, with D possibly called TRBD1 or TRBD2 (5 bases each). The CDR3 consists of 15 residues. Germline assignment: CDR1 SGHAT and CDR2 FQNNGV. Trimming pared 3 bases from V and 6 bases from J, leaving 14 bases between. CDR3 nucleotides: TGTGCCAGCAGCTTCCGGGGTGGACACGCCGGGGAGCTGTTTTTT. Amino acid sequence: CASSFRGGHAGELFF.

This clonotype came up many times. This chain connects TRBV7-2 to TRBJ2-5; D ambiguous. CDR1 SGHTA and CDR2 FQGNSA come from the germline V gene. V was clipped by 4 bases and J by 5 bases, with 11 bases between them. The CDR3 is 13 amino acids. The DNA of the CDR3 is TGTGCCAGCAGCTCGCCGAACCGGGAGACCCAGTACTTC. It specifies CASSSPNRETQYF.

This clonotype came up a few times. The CDR3: CATSTGSGRGNEQFF. The CDR3 DNA reads as TGTGCCACCAGTACTGGCAGCGGGAGAGGTAATGAGCAGTTCTTC. This chain connects TRBV24-1 to TRBJ2-1; 8 bases are a match to TRBD2. This CDR3 region has 15 residues. J was trimmed by 7 bases and V by 6 bases; bases with no gene match: 10. The germline V gene encodes CDR1 KGHDR and CDR2 SFDVKD.

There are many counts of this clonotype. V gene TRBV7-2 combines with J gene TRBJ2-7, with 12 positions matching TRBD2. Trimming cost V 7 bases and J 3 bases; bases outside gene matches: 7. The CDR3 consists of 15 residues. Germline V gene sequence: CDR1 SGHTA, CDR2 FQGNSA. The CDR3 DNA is TGTGCCAGCACTCCCCGACTAGCGGGAGACTACGAGCAGTACTTC. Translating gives CASTPRLAGDYEQYF.

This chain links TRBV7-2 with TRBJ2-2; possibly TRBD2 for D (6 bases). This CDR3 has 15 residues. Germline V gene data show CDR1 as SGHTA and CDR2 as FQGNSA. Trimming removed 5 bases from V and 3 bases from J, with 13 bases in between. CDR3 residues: CASSGDGTYTGELFF. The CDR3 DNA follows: TGTGCCAGCAGCGGAGACGGGACTTACACCGGGGAGCTGTTTTTT. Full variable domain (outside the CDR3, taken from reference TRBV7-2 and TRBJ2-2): GAGVSQSPSNKVTEKGKDVELRCDPISGHTALYWYRQSLGQGLEFLIYFQGNSAPDKSGLPSDRFSAERTGGSVSTLTIQRTQQEDSAVYLCASSGDGTYTGELFFGEGSRLTVL.